The rows below give T cell receptor beta chains drawn from one sample of a study of blood T cell repertoires in COVID-19. Only in-frame clones appear in the TCRdb table, and some are missing; sequencing was by immunoSEQ multiplex PCR. Of fewer than 250,000 clones in the sample, about 86% were seen once. Sequences were obtained from PBMCs or T cells enriched from blood (not recorded which). These receptors all come from a woman aged 45-60 years with acute COVID-19. Each CDR3 is given with its conserved first and last residue. D genes are given only for firm matches. The listing skips clone size in some rows; elsewhere it reads once, few, many or a size class.

NA	TRBD2	TRBV7-7	TRBJ2-3	CASSHTSGGTDTQYF	TGTGCCAGCAGCCATACTAGCGGTGGCACAGATACGCAGTATTTT
NA	TRBD2	TRBV9	TRBJ2-1	CASSRGLASYNEQFF	TGTGCCAGCAGTCGGGGACTAGCCTCCTACAATGAGCAGTTCTTC
NA	NA	TRBV20-1	TRBJ1-6	CSASRGGESSYNSPLHF	TGCAGTGCTAGTAGGGGGGGGGAAAGCTCCTATAATTCACCCCTCCACTTT
NA	TRBD1	TRBV11-3	TRBJ2-2	CASSLDRRRDSTGELFF	TGTGCCAGCAGCTTAGATCGCCGCCGGGACAGCACCGGGGAGCTGTTTTTT
NA	TRBD1	TRBV15	TRBJ2-7	CATSVGKQGAHEQYF	TGTGCCACCAGCGTGGGAAAACAGGGGGCGCACGAGCAGTACTTC
NA	NA	TRBV3-1/TRBV3-2	TRBJ1-1	CASSQDRGSTEAFF	TGTGCCAGCAGCCAAGACAGGGGCAGCACTGAAGCTTTCTTT
NA	TRBD2	TRBV7-8	TRBJ2-1	CASSSPSGRALNEQFF	TGTGCCAGCAGCTCGCCTAGCGGGAGAGCCTTAAATGAGCAGTTCTTC
NA	TRBD2	TRBV4-3	TRBJ2-5	CASSQDLGRGASEMETQYF	TGCGCCAGCAGCCAAGATTTGGGGCGGGGGGCCTCCGAGATGGAGACCCAGTACTTC
NA	TRBD2	TRBV5-1	TRBJ2-3	CASSLSGEYTDTQYF	TGCGCCAGCAGCTTGAGCGGGGAATACACAGATACGCAGTATTTT
NA	NA	TRBV30	TRBJ1-5	CAWSQQGGQPQHF	TGTGCCTGGAGTCAACAGGGTGGTCAGCCCCAGCATTTT
few	NA	TRBV11-3	TRBJ2-1	CASSLDSGGEQFF	TGTGCCAGCAGCTTAGATAGTGGCGGTGAGCAGTTCTTC
NA	TRBD2	TRBV27	TRBJ2-1	CATGTSDYNEQFF	TGTGCCACCGGGACTAGCGATTACAATGAGCAGTTCTTC
NA	NA	TRBV15	TRBJ2-2	CATSRGTPGTGELFF	TGTGCCACCAGCAGAGGGACCCCGGGGACCGGGGAGCTGTTTTTT
NA	NA	TRBV12-5	TRBJ2-3	CASGELDTQYF	TGTGCTAGTGGTGAGTTAGATACGCAGTATTTT
once	TRBD2	TRBV7-2	TRBJ2-3	CASSLRAGNTDTQYF	TGTGCCAGCAGCTTACGAGCGGGAAACACAGATACGCAGTATTTT
NA	TRBD1	TRBV2	TRBJ1-1	CASSETGELNTEAFF	TGTGCCAGCAGTGAAACAGGGGAGCTGAACACTGAAGCTTTCTTT
NA	TRBD1	TRBV6-5	TRBJ2-7	CASSYSITGASYEQYF	TGTGCCAGCAGTTACTCGATTACAGGGGCCTCCTACGAGCAGTACTTC
NA	NA	TRBV28	TRBJ2-7	CASSLSRGYEQYF	TGTGCCAGCAGTTTATCCCGGGGCTACGAGCAGTACTTC
NA	NA	TRBV6-2/TRBV6-3	TRBJ1-1	CASSSLRDSRRTEAFF	TGTGCCAGCAGTTCCCTTCGAGACAGTAGAAGGACTGAAGCTTTCTTT
few	NA	TRBV29-1	TRBJ1-2	CSVEGGHSTF	TGCAGCGTTGAAGGGGGACATAGTACCTTC
NA	TRBD1	TRBV11-2	TRBJ2-7	CASSLGGGTGPSYEQYF	TGTGCCAGCAGCTTAGGAGGCGGGACAGGGCCCTCCTACGAGCAGTACTTC
NA	TRBD1	TRBV29-1	TRBJ2-1	CSVEPGTGVGEQFF	TGCAGCGTAGAACCCGGGACAGGTGTCGGTGAGCAGTTCTTC
NA	NA	TRBV7-9	TRBJ1-2	CASSPPRANYGYTF	TGTGCCAGCAGTCCCCCAAGAGCTAACTATGGCTACACCTTC
NA	TRBD2	TRBV14	TRBJ2-5	CASSQQLAGAQETQYF	TGTGCCAGCAGCCAACAACTAGCGGGGGCTCAAGAGACCCAGTACTTC
few	TRBD1	TRBV14	TRBJ2-7	CASSRQGSTYEQYF	TGTGCCAGCAGCCGACAGGGCTCTACCTACGAGCAGTACTTC
NA	TRBD2	TRBV24-1	TRBJ2-1	CATSDLQILGTSGSNEQFF	TGTGCCACCAGTGATTTGCAAATCTTGGGGACTAGCGGGAGTAATGAGCAGTTCTTC
NA	NA	TRBV7-2	TRBJ2-5	CASSHGTSRVRETQYF	TGTGCCAGCAGCCACGGTACTAGCCGGGTGCGAGAGACCCAGTACTTC
NA	NA	TRBV27	TRBJ1-1	CASSFRGTEAFF	TGTGCCAGCAGTTTCCGCGGCACTGAAGCTTTCTTT
NA	TRBD2	TRBV4-1	TRBJ2-7	CASSDSSGRYEQYF	TGCGCCAGCAGTGATTCTAGCGGGAGGTACGAGCAGTACTTC
NA	TRBD1	TRBV7-3	TRBJ2-1	CASSLMGQGGYEQFF	TGTGCCAGCAGCCTTATGGGACAGGGGGGCTATGAGCAGTTCTTC
NA	NA	TRBV7-6	TRBJ1-6	CASSLTTAYNSPLHF	TGTGCCAGCAGCCTAACGACAGCTTATAATTCACCCCTCCACTTT
NA	TRBD2	TRBV2	TRBJ2-7	CASSEGLLAAYEQYF	TGTGCCAGCAGTGAAGGTCTACTAGCGGCTTACGAGCAGTACTTC
NA	TRBD1	TRBV4-3	TRBJ1-5	CASSQEEQGHQPQHF	TGCGCCAGCAGCCAAGAGGAACAGGGGCATCAGCCCCAGCATTTT
once	TRBD2	TRBV3-1/TRBV3-2	TRBJ2-3	CARSRRGGADTQYF	TGTGCCCGCAGCCGGCGGGGGGGGGCAGATACGCAGTATTTT
NA	NA	TRBV2	TRBJ1-4	CASSPRAATNEKLFF	TGTGCCAGCAGTCCCAGGGCGGCAACTAATGAAAAACTGTTTTTT
NA	TRBD1	TRBV27	TRBJ1-6	CASSGNIGQGNSPLHF	TGTGCCAGCAGTGGGAATATCGGACAGGGGAATTCACCCCTCCACTTT
NA	TRBD1	TRBV19	TRBJ1-5	CAIGRTGGSQPQHF	TGTGCCATTGGGAGGACAGGGGGCAGTCAGCCCCAGCATTTT
NA	TRBD1	TRBV11-3	TRBJ2-7	CASSNRQGSSYEQYF	TGTGCCAGCAGCAATCGACAGGGGTCGTCCTACGAGCAGTACTTC
few	NA	TRBV19	TRBJ2-7	CATSTPWASYEQYF	TGTGCCACCTCGACCCCGTGGGCGTCCTACGAGCAGTACTTC
NA	TRBD1	TRBV5-1	TRBJ2-2	CASSLAVTGVGGELFF	TGCGCCAGCAGCTTGGCCGTGACAGGGGTTGGCGGGGAGCTGTTTTTT
NA	NA	TRBV30	TRBJ2-7	CAWGLMQSEQYF	TGTGCCTGGGGTTTAATGCAGTCCGAGCAGTACTTC
NA	NA	TRBV28	TRBJ1-5	CASSLSQGSNQPQHF	TGTGCCAGCAGTTTATCGCAGGGATCGAATCAGCCCCAGCATTTT
NA	TRBD2	TRBV4-1	TRBJ2-3	CASSQGPSGGGDTQYF	TGCGCCAGCAGCCAAGGTCCCAGCGGGGGAGGAGATACGCAGTATTTT
few	NA	TRBV4-1	TRBJ1-2	CASSQDERIGYGYTF	TGCGCCAGCAGCCAAGATGAGAGGATCGGCTATGGCTACACCTTC
once	TRBD1	TRBV27	TRBJ1-1	CASSSGPPTGPSTEAFF	TGTGCCAGCAGCTCTGGGCCCCCGACAGGGCCGAGCACTGAAGCTTTCTTT
NA	NA	TRBV7-9	TRBJ1-2	CASRLSGGAGGYTF	TGTGCCAGCCGTCTTTCGGGGGGCGCTGGGGGCTACACCTTC
NA	NA	TRBV15	TRBJ2-7	CATSRVSSTHEQYF	TGTGCCACCAGCAGAGTATCCAGTACCCACGAGCAGTACTTC
NA	TRBD1	TRBV7-2	TRBJ2-7	CASNGQDFSYEQYF	TGTGCCAGCAACGGACAGGACTTTTCCTACGAGCAGTACTTC